Listed here is a single T cell receptor (beta chain). Antigen unknown. cDNA prepared by RNA extraction and subsequent reverse transcription served as the template for sequencing. Clones were read by immunoSEQ multiplex PCR, and TCRdb kept only the in-frame ones, dropping some. The sample holds around 100,000 clones, 50% to 75% seen once. The data belong to a study of CD8+ T cells in alopecia areata. Study-wide results and caveats: Among patients, TCR sharing was less clear than in mice, a difference possibly due in part to HLA diversity in the patient population. Across lesional scalp, and particularly alopecia totalis/universalis, clonality surpassed that of normal scalp.

Noted treatment: oral pan-JAK inhibitor, 5-10 mg twice daily. A FACSAria was used to sort CD4+ and CD8+ T cells. These cells came from PBMCs. Sequences were derived from CD8+ T cells sorted from blood, sampled at week 24, from a patient treated with tofacitinib. This TCR came from a human donor with alopecia areata.

The CDR3 coding sequence is TGTGCCAGCAGTTGGGACAGCTCCTACAATGAGCAGTTCTTC. Residues: CASSWDSSYNEQFF. V and J are TRBV6-1 and TRBJ2-1; TRBD1 matches at 7 bases. Trimming at V came to 5 bases and at J to 0 bases, leaving 1 base not matched to a gene. CDR3 length: 14 amino acids. The germline gives CDR1 MNHNS, CDR2 SASEGT.